This T cell receptor (beta chain) was sequenced for a study of cytomegalovirus exposure and HLA in healthy donors. General study findings and limits: According to an earlier analysis, most TCR beta V segments yielded productive rearrangements about 90% or about 30% of the time.

Worth noting for this clone: The antigen is undetermined.

The PCR was carried out with 60 Vbeta primers and 13 Jbeta primers. TCRdb's table, derived via immunoSEQ multiplex PCR, lists solely in-frame clones and lacks some. Among some 130,000 clones listed, approximately 81% were seen once. The TCR sequence derives from a man in his late teens or twenties in good health and CMV-seronegative. Sequencing was performed on PBMCs.

CDR3 DNA: TGTGCCAGCAGTTTAATGGGACACTCCTCCTACGAGCAGTACTTC. It specifies CASSLMGHSSYEQYF. The chain carries TRBV27 and TRBJ2-7, with D possibly TRBD1 on 6 matching bases. CDR3 length: 15 residues. Trimming left V 2 bases short and J 0 bases short, with 11 bases between. Germline CDR1 MNHEY, CDR2 SMNVEV (reference sequence).